This T cell receptor (beta chain) came from a study of CD8 T cells in ankylosing spondylitis. It was by quantitative 5'-RACE with molecular barcodes that TCR beta libraries were made. Using its own MiXCR run on the 5' RACE reads, TCRdb lists one record per CDR3 protein. This table has more than 300,000 distinct CDR3 sequences, more than 9% appearing once. This clonotype was picked up many times. The antigen is undetermined. The V gene end was trimmed by 2 bases and the J gene end by 4 bases; junction bases not matched to a gene: 6. This CDR3 comprises 15 residues. From germline, CDR1 is DFQATT and CDR2 SNEGSKA (reference sequence). General observations from the study: Matched ankylosing spondylitis synovial fluid reportedly contained a significantly enriched population of disease-linked clones. Disease-linked clones were CD8+ and relatively rare in peripheral blood. In ankylosing spondylitis blood, a motif of seven to nine highly homologous TCR beta variants appeared characteristic.

The sample comprised blood, either unsorted or a sorted T cell fraction (not recorded which). The sequence came from a female donor with ankylosing spondylitis or in good health (not recorded which). The chain employs TRBV20-1 and TRBJ2-3, with 10 bases fitting TRBD2. In nucleotides, the CDR3 is TGCAGTGCTAGATGGGCTAGCGGGGGCCCAGATACGCAGTATTTT. It codes for CSARWASGGPDTQYF.